This T cell receptor beta chain was sequenced during a study of T cell repertoires in cytomegalovirus infection. TCRdb redid the calling of the reads with MiXCR, one entry per CDR3 protein. The table includes some 300,000 distinct CDR3 sequences, 15% to 20% detected once. This CDR3 is 17 amino acids long. The germline V gene has CDR1 LNHNV and CDR2 YYDKDF (reference sequence). Trimming stripped 0 bases from V and 2 bases from J, with 14 bases between. Study results and caveats: Summed frequency of shared TCR beta families picked out CMV carriers who also had the relevant HLA. Across the ex vivo response, the dominant clonotypes were HLA-C-restricted CMV-specific TCR beta clonotypes.

This clonotype was observed a single time. Its antigen remains unidentified. The chain is built from TRBV15 and TRBJ2-1; D is possibly TRBD1 or TRBD2 (6 bases each). Material for sequencing was PBMCs. The clonotype was recovered from a human donor in good health (CMV status not recorded). Some clones in this sample may be carry-over from other donors' samples. In DNA form, the CDR3 reads TGTGCCACCAGCAGAGATCGGGGGCCCGTCACCTACAATGAGCAGTTCTTC. Translating it yields CATSRDRGPVTYNEQFF.